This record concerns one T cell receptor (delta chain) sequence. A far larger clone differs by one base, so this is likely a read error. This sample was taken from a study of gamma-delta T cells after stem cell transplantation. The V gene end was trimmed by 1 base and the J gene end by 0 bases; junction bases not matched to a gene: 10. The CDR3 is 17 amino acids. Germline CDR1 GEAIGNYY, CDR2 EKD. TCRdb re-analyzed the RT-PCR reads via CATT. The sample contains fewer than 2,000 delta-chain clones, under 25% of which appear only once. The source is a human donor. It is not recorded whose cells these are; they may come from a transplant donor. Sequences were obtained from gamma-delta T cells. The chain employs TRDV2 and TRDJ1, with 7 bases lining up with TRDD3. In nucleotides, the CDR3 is TGTGCCTGTGACACGATGCTGGGGGCCCGGTACACCGATAAACTCATCTTT. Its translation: CACDTMLGARYTDKLIF.